The 17 T cell receptor beta chains below were found in one sample sequenced in a study of monozygotic twins with inflammatory bowel disease. No DNA is given; TCRdb re-called the 5' RACE reads and lists each CDR3 protein once. The sample totals tens of thousands of distinct CDR3 sequences. Material: blood. The receptor set was obtained from a human donor with ulcerative colitis or Crohn's disease, or a healthy co-twin of an affected twin (not recorded which).

The chain joins TRBV12-3 or TRBV12-4 to TRBJ1-2; TCRdb's D gene call, TRBD1, goes unchecked for lack of DNA. CDR3 length equals 13 residues. CDR3: CASSFDRRYGYTF.

J is TRBJ1-4 and V is TRBV21-1; TCRdb picks TRBD1, but there is no DNA to check that call. TRBV21-1 is a recognized pseudogene. This CDR3 has 15 residues. CDR3 sequence reads: CASSCHRSGSQKLFF.

The genes are TRBV12-3 or TRBV12-4 and TRBJ1-1; TCRdb designates TRBD1, a call that cannot be tested without DNA. CDR3 length: 14 amino acids. CDR3 region: CASSLRTGNTEAFF.

The chain uses TRBV10-3 and TRBJ2-7; the D gene TCRdb calls, TRBD2, cannot be checked with no DNA. CDR1 is ENHRY, CDR2 SYGVKD, per germline. The CDR3 runs to 14 residues. Here the CDR3 reads CAISELLRGYQQYF.

The rearrangement joins TRBV7-9 to TRBJ1-4; TCRdb selects TRBD1, and the lack of DNA leaves this call unchecked. The germline V gene encodes CDR1 SEHNR and CDR2 FQNEAQ (reference sequence). The CDR3 loop spans 15 amino acids. This chain's CDR3 is CASTPVGLANEKLFF.

The chain uses TRBV5-5 and TRBJ1-4. Germline V gene lookup returns CDR1 SGHKS and CDR2 YYEKEE (reference sequence). The CDR3 runs to 16 residues. CDR3 amino acids: CASSLGWHVLNEKLFF.

V gene TRBV6-5 combines with J gene TRBJ2-3; checking the TCRdb D call of TRBD1 is not possible without DNA. This CDR3 spans 15 amino acids. In germline, CDR1 is MNHEY, CDR2 SVGAGI. CDR3 residues: CASSYTRQNIDTQYF.

The V gene is TRBV18, the J gene TRBJ1-1; TCRdb calls TRBD1, which cannot be checked without DNA. CDR1 KGHSH and CDR2 LQKENI come from the germline V gene. The CDR3 is 13 residues long. The CDR3 loop reads CASKTGVGTEAFF.

The chain is built from TRBV5-1 and TRBJ2-1; the D call from TCRdb, TRBD2, cannot be confirmed without DNA. CDR3 size: 12 residues. The V gene's germline CDR1 is SGHRS and CDR2 YFSETQ. CDR3: CASSRTREGQFF.

The CDR3 sequence is CASSLAPGQGTGELFF. The chain links TRBV5-1 to TRBJ2-2; absent DNA, TCRdb's TRBD1 call cannot be checked. The CDR3 length is 16 residues. CDR1 is SGHRS and CDR2 is YFSETQ in the germline V gene.

The chain employs TRBV10-1 and TRBJ2-3; TCRdb's D gene call, TRBD2, goes unchecked for lack of DNA. CDR1 and CDR2 from the germline V gene are WNHNN and SYGVQD (reference sequence). The CDR3 has 14 amino acids. CDR3 loop: CASSLSRPSDTQYF.

Here the CDR3 reads CSAANPPERPWNTEAFF. The chain is built from TRBV29-1 and TRBJ1-1. From germline, CDR1 is SQVTM and CDR2 ANQGSEA. The CDR3 is 17 amino acids.

The chain joins TRBV5-1 to TRBJ2-1; TCRdb outputs TRBD2, but without DNA this stays unchecked. The germline V gene encodes CDR1 SGHRS and CDR2 YFSETQ. CDR3 length equals 16 residues. The CDR3 sequence is CASSKTSGGPTLGQFF.

The V and J genes are TRBV27 and TRBJ1-2. CDR3 size: 18 residues. Germline V gene data show CDR1 as MNHEY and CDR2 as SMNVEV (reference sequence). CDR3 residues: CASSPRGMDLLGPYGYTF.

The chain employs TRBV7-7 and TRBJ2-3; there is no DNA to check the TCRdb D call of TRBD2. This CDR3 spans 13 amino acids. CDR1 and CDR2 from the germline V gene are SSHAT and FNYEAQ (reference sequence). The CDR3: CASSPGGVDTQYF.

The chain employs TRBV20-1 and TRBJ2-1; the D call from TCRdb, TRBD2, cannot be confirmed without DNA. The germline gives CDR1 DFQATT, CDR2 SNEGSKA (reference sequence). The length of the CDR3 is 13 residues. The CDR3 sequence is CSATSGAYNEQFF.

The chain has TRBV11-2 and TRBJ2-1; TCRdb's D call of TRBD1 is untestable without DNA. CDR1 SGHAT and CDR2 FQNNGV come from the germline V gene. This CDR3 is 15 amino acids long. The CDR3 sequence: CASRIPGQGIHEQFF. Full variable domain (outside the CDR3, taken from reference TRBV11-2 and TRBJ2-1): EAGVAQSPRYKIIEKRQSVAFWCNPISGHATLYWYQQILGQGPKLLIQFQNNGVVDDSQLPKDRFSAERLKGVDSTLKIQPAKLEDSAVYLCASRIPGQGIHEQFFGPGTRLTVL.